This is a list of T cell receptor beta chains from one sample in a study of shared clonotypes between healthy human individuals. Libraries were prepared by immunoSEQ multiplex PCR; TCRdb keeps only in-frame clonotypes and omits some of them. The sample holds 1,500,000 or so clones, roughly 96% seen once. The material sequenced was naive CD4+ T cells sorted from blood. Every receptor here comes from a man younger than 45 in good health. CDR3s include the opening cysteine and the closing phenylalanine or tryptophan. A D gene is named only where the DNA matches it firmly. Size is omitted from some rows. Given values are once, few, many or a class for expanded clones.

J: TRBJ2-7; V: TRBV4-1; size: NA; D: NA; CDR3: CASSNRDADYEQYF; DNA: TGCGCCAGCAGCAACCGGGACGCCGACTACGAGCAGTACTTC
J: TRBJ2-1; V: TRBV5-6; size: NA; D: TRBD2; CDR3: CASSFVTSGKYNEQFF; DNA: TGTGCCAGCAGCTTCGTAACTAGCGGAAAATACAATGAGCAGTTCTTC
J: TRBJ2-7; V: TRBV27; size: NA; D: TRBD2; CDR3: CASRVAGVFYEQYF; DNA: TGTGCCAGCAGAGTAGCGGGAGTTTTCTACGAGCAGTACTTC
J: TRBJ2-1; V: TRBV5-6; size: once; D: TRBD2; CDR3: CASSATRTSGNYNEQFF; DNA: TGTGCCAGCAGCGCAACCCGGACTAGCGGAAACTACAATGAGCAGTTCTTC
J: TRBJ2-3; V: TRBV11-2; size: NA; D: TRBD2; CDR3: CASSFLGLATADTQYF; DNA: TGTGCCAGCAGCTTTTTGGGACTAGCTACTGCAGATACGCAGTATTTT
J: TRBJ2-7; V: TRBV2; size: NA; D: NA; CDR3: CASSGISGYEQYF; DNA: TGTGCCAGCAGTGGGATTAGCGGTTACGAGCAGTACTTC
J: TRBJ1-4; V: TRBV18; size: NA; D: NA; CDR3: CASSPTLKRATNEKLFF; DNA: TGTGCCAGCTCACCAACTCTGAAAAGGGCAACTAATGAAAAACTGTTTTTT
J: TRBJ2-1; V: TRBV27; size: NA; D: NA; CDR3: CASSLRAHQGLPYNEQFF; DNA: TGTGCCAGCAGTTTAAGGGCTCATCAGGGGTTGCCCTACAATGAGCAGTTCTTC
J: TRBJ2-1; V: TRBV9; size: few; D: NA; CDR3: CASSVGLGNEQFF; DNA: TGTGCCAGCAGCGTAGGGCTTGGTAATGAGCAGTTCTTC
J: TRBJ2-2; V: TRBV18; size: few; D: NA; CDR3: CASSPLPTGELFF; DNA: TGTGCCAGCTCACCACTCCCCACCGGGGAGCTGTTTTTT